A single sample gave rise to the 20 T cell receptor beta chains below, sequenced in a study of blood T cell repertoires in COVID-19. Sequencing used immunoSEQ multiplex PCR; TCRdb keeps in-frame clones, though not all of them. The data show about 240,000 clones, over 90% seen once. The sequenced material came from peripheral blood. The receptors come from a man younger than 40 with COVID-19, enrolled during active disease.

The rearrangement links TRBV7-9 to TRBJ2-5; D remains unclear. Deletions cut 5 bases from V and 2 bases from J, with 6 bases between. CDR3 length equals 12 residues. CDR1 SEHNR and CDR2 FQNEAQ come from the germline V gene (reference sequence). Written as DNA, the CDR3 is TGTGCCAGCAGCAACCAGCAAGAGACCCAGTACTTC. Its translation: CASSNQQETQYF.

The CDR3 region is CASTSGTELNQPQHF. CDR3 DNA sequence: TGTGCCAGCACTAGCGGGACAGAACTCAATCAGCCCCAGCATTTT. The chain is built from TRBV2 and TRBJ1-5; 7 positions agree with TRBD1. CDR3 length: 15 amino acids. Germline V gene sequence: CDR1 SNHLY, CDR2 FYNNEI. After removal of 7 bases from V and 3 bases from J, the junction contained 9 bases not matched to a gene.

The CDR3, as DNA: TGTGCCAGCAGCTTGGGCTGGCGAGGTCGGGGGACAGATACGCAGTATTTT. Protein: CASSLGWRGRGTDTQYF. The rearrangement links TRBV5-6 to TRBJ2-3; D perhaps matches TRBD2 (6 bases). CDR1 and CDR2 (germline): SGHDT, YYEEEE. Trimming shortened V by 0 bases and J by 3 bases, and 17 bases separated the two germline ends. The length of the CDR3 is 17 residues.

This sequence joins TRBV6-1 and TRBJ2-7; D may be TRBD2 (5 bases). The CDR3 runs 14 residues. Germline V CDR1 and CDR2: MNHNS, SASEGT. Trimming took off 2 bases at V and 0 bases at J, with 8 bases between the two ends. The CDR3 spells CASSESGVSYEQYF. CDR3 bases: TGTGCCAGCAGTGAATCCGGGGTCTCCTACGAGCAGTACTTC.

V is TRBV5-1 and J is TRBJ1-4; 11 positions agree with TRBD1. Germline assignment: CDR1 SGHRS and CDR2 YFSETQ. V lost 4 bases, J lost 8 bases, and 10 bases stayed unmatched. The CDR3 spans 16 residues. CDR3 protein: CASSGTPGQGVEKLFF. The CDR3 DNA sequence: TGCGCCAGCAGCGGAACTCCGGGACAGGGGGTAGAAAAACTGTTTTTT.

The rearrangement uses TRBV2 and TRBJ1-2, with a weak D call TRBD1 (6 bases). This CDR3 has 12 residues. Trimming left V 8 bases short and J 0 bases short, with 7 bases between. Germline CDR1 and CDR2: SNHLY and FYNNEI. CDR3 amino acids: CASGGTNYGYTF. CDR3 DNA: TGTGCCAGCGGGGGCACTAACTATGGCTACACCTTC.

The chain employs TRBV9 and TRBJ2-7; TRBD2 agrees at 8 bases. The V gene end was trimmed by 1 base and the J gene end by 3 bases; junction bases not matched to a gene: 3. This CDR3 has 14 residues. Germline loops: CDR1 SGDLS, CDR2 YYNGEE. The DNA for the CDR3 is TGTGCCAGCAGCGTACGGGGGGGAAACTACGAGCAGTACTTC. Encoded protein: CASSVRGGNYEQYF.

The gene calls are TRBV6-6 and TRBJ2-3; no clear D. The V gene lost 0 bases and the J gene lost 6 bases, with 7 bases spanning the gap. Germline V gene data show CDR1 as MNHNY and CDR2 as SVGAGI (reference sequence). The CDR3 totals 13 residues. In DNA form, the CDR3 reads TGTGCCAGCAGTTACTCCGAGGCGGATACGCAGTATTTT. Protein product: CASSYSEADTQYF.

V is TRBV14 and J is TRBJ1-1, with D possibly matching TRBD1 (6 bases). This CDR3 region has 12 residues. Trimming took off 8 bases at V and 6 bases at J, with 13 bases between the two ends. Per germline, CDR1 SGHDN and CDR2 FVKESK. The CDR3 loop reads CASGQGSPEAFF. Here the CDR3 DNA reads TGTGCCAGCGGGCAGGGGAGCCCTGAAGCTTTCTTT.

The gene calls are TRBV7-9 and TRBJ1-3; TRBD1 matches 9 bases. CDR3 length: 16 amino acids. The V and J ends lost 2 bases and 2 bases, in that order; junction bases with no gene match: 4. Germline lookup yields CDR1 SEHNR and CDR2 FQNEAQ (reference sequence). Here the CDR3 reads CASSLKGQGAGNTIYF. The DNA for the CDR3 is TGTGCCAGCAGCTTAAAGGGACAGGGTGCTGGAAACACCATATATTTT.

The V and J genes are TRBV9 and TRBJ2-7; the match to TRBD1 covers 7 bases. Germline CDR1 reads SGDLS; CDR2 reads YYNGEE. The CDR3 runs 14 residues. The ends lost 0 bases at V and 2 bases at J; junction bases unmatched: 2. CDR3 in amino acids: CASSVDGTAYEQYF. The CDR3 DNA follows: TGTGCCAGCAGCGTAGATGGGACAGCCTACGAGCAGTACTTC.

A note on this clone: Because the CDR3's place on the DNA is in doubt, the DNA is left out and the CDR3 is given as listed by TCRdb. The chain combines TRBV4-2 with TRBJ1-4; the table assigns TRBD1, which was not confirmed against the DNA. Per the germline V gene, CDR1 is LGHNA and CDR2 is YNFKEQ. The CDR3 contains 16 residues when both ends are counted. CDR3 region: CASSQVSGQGNEKLFF.

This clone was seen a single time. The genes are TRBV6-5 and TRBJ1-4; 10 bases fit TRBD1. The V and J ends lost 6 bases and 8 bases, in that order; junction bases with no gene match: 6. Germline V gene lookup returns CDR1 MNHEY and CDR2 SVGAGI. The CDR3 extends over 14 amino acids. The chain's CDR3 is CASRPGTGDEKLFF. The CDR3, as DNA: TGTGCCAGCAGACCCGGGACAGGGGACGAAAAACTGTTTTTT.

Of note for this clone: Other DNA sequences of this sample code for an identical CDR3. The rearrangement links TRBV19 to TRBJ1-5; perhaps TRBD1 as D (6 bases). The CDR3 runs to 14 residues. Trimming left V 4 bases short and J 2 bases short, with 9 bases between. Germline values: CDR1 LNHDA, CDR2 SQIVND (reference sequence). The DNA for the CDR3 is TGTGCCAGTAGTAGAGGGGGAGGCAATCAGCCCCAGCATTTT. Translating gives CASSRGGGNQPQHF.

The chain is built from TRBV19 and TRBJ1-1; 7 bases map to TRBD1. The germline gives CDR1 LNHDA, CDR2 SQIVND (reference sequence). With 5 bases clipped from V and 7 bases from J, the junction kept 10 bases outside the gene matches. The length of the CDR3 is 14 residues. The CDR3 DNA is TGTGCCAGTAGTGAGACAGGGACTGAAGGTGAAGCTTTCTTT. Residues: CASSETGTEGEAFF.

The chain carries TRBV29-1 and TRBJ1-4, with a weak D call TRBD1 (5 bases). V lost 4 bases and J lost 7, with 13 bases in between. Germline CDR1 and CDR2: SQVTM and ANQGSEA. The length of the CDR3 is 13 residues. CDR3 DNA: TGCAGCGTTGGTACAGGAAGGGGTGAAAAACTGTTTTTT. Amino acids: CSVGTGRGEKLFF.

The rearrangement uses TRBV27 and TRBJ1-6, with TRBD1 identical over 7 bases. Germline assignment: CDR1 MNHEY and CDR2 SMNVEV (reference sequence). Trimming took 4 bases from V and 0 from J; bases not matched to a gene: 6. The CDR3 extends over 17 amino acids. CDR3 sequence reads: CASSSDRASSYNSPLHF. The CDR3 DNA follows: TGTGCCAGCAGTTCCGACAGGGCGAGCTCCTATAATTCACCCCTCCACTTT.

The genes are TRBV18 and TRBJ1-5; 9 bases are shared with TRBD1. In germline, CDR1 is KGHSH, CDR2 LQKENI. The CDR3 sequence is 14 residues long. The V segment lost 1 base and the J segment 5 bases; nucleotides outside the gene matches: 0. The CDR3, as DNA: TGTGCCAGCTCACCACGGACAGGGGATCAGCCCCAGCATTTT. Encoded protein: CASSPRTGDQPQHF.

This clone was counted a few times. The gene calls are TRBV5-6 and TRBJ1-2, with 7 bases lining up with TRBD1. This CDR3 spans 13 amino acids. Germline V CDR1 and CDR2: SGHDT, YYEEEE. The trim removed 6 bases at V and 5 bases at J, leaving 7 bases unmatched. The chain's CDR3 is CASTSGQAYGYTF. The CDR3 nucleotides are TGTGCCAGCACCTCAGGACAGGCGTATGGCTACACCTTC.

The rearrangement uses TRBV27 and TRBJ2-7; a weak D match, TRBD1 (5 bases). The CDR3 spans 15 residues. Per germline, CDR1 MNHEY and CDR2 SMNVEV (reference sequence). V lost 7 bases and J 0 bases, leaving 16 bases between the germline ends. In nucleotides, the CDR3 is TGTGCCAGCAATCCCTTGGGGCAGAGCTCCTACGAGCAGTACTTC. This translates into CASNPLGQSSYEQYF.